These T cell receptor beta chains were read from a single sample in a study of blood T cell repertoires in COVID-19. Profiled with immunoSEQ multiplex PCR; TCRdb holds only in-frame clones, not every one. The table lists 100,000 to 120,000 clones, more than 80% of them singletons. The sequenced material came from peripheral blood. The receptors were gathered from a woman in her fifties or sixties with COVID-19, enrolled during active disease. Each CDR3 is given with its conserved first and last residue. A D gene is named only where the DNA matches it firmly. Size tells how often a clone was seen (once, few, many) or the class of an expanded clone, and some rows leave it out.

V: TRBV10-3
D: -
size: -
J: TRBJ1-2
CDR3: CAISEGGYGYTF

V: TRBV6-1
D: TRBD1
size: -
J: TRBJ1-1
CDR3: CASSELGQSMNTEAFF

V: TRBV27
D: TRBD1
size: few
J: TRBJ1-5
CDR3: CASSLDRGEDSNQPQHF

V: TRBV7-6
D: -
size: -
J: TRBJ2-5
CDR3: CASSLTGGRETQYF

V: TRBV9
D: TRBD1
size: -
J: TRBJ1-1
CDR3: CASSPRRGPDEAFF

V: TRBV27
D: -
size: once
J: TRBJ1-1
CDR3: CASSLLYNTEAFF

V: TRBV18
D: TRBD2
size: -
J: TRBJ2-7
CDR3: CASSPPKLAGAYEQYF

V: TRBV11-2
D: -
size: few
J: TRBJ1-1
CDR3: CASSLGGDTEAFF

V: TRBV24-1
D: TRBD2
size: -
J: TRBJ2-5
CDR3: CATSDGTSGGFGETQYF

V: TRBV5-8
D: -
size: -
J: TRBJ2-1
CDR3: CASSSSSGRASNEQFF

V: TRBV18
D: TRBD2
size: -
J: TRBJ2-5
CDR3: CASSPVREAQYF

V: TRBV10-3
D: TRBD1
size: -
J: TRBJ2-7
CDR3: CAISESTNLGTGAYEQYF

V: TRBV5-6
D: -
size: once
J: TRBJ2-3
CDR3: CASSPEAGRGTDTQYF

V: TRBV7-3
D: -
size: few
J: TRBJ2-2
CDR3: CASSFGLATGELFF

V: TRBV27
D: -
size: -
J: TRBJ1-2
CDR3: CASSASMGHYGYTF

V: TRBV21-1
D: -
size: -
J: TRBJ2-7
CDR3: CASSPGTGFYEQYF

V: TRBV6-2/TRBV6-3
D: -
size: -
J: TRBJ2-1
CDR3: CASSYSGAYNEQFF

V: TRBV5-4
D: TRBD1
size: few
J: TRBJ1-1
CDR3: CASRRTGVNTEAFF

V: TRBV21-1
D: -
size: few
J: TRBJ1-1
CDR3: CAGSKSNLRTGEPHTEAFF

V: TRBV5-4
D: -
size: -
J: TRBJ2-7
CDR3: CASSSSFVRGTYEQYF

V: TRBV7-6
D: -
size: -
J: TRBJ1-4
CDR3: CASSFQGRITTPATNEKLFF

V: TRBV15
D: -
size: once
J: TRBJ2-1
CDR3: CATSRDRNNEQFF

V: TRBV27
D: TRBD1
size: -
J: TRBJ1-6
CDR3: CASSLSGRGRSPLHF

V: TRBV19
D: -
size: -
J: TRBJ2-7
CDR3: CATRRDFSSDEQYF

V: TRBV5-1
D: TRBD1
size: -
J: TRBJ1-1
CDR3: CASSLTGGLDTEAFF

V: TRBV18
D: -
size: -
J: TRBJ1-2
CDR3: CASSRPGNLYGYTF

V: TRBV7-2
D: TRBD1
size: few
J: TRBJ1-3
CDR3: CASSSETGGAGNTIYF

V: TRBV28
D: -
size: -
J: TRBJ2-1
CDR3: CASSLTGSSYNEQFF

V: TRBV6-5
D: TRBD1
size: -
J: TRBJ2-5
CDR3: CASSLSGTGQETQYF

V: TRBV7-6
D: -
size: -
J: TRBJ1-2
CDR3: CASSSRRGPNYGYTF

V: TRBV28
D: TRBD2
size: -
J: TRBJ2-7
CDR3: CASSLLGTSGDYEQYF

V: TRBV30
D: -
size: -
J: TRBJ2-1
CDR3: CAWSGPGLADEQFF

V: TRBV27
D: TRBD1
size: -
J: TRBJ1-2
CDR3: CASSLGTGGTGYTF

V: TRBV19
D: TRBD1
size: -
J: TRBJ1-2
CDR3: CASSTSRDSGYGYTF

V: TRBV5-5
D: -
size: once
J: TRBJ1-2
CDR3: CASSLADREPDTF

V: TRBV11-3
D: -
size: -
J: TRBJ2-1
CDR3: CASSAGESRGNSNEQFF

V: TRBV7-6
D: TRBD2
size: -
J: TRBJ2-3
CDR3: CASSSMTSGSTDTQYF

V: TRBV7-9
D: TRBD1
size: -
J: TRBJ1-1
CDR3: CASSGQGVRTEAFF

V: TRBV7-3
D: -
size: -
J: TRBJ2-3
CDR3: CASSLTMTGDSTDTQYF

V: TRBV15
D: TRBD1
size: -
J: TRBJ1-2
CDR3: CATSRDRGLPSNYGYTF

V: TRBV18
D: -
size: -
J: TRBJ1-2
CDR3: CASSPGGAYGYTF

V: TRBV4-3
D: -
size: -
J: TRBJ1-6
CDR3: CASSQGPQAQVMDSPLHF

V: TRBV18
D: TRBD1
size: -
J: TRBJ2-3
CDR3: CASSPEQGRVVDTQYF

V: TRBV10-3
D: -
size: -
J: TRBJ1-2
CDR3: CAINQGLFNYGYTF

V: TRBV7-3
D: -
size: -
J: TRBJ1-2
CDR3: CASSFLGGEDYGYTF